These 9 T cell receptor beta chains were all obtained from the same sample, sequenced in a study of blood T cell repertoires in COVID-19. This table comes from immunoSEQ multiplex PCR, and its TCRdb copy is limited to in-frame clones, with some not included. The sample holds about 89,000 clones, about 83% seen once. Sequenced input: peripheral blood. The origin of the receptors is a man in his 70s with COVID-19, enrolled during active disease.

The sample holds a few counts of this clone. The V and J genes are TRBV27 and TRBJ2-7; D possibly corresponds to TRBD1 (5 bases). V was cut by 6 bases and J by 2 bases, with 11 bases left in between. The CDR3 covers 13 residues. Germline V gives CDR1 MNHEY, CDR2 SMNVEV (reference sequence). The CDR3 loop is CASRLTATYEQYF. CDR3 DNA: TGTGCCAGCAGATTGACAGCAACCTACGAGCAGTACTTC.

The rearrangement links TRBV28 to TRBJ2-7; 12 bases match TRBD2. The length of the CDR3 is 19 residues. Unmatched junction bases numbered 17, after V lost 6 bases and J lost 2 bases. Germline CDR1 and CDR2: MDHEN and SYDVKM. The CDR3 coding sequence is TGTGCCAGCAGCCGACGCCCCTCAGGACTAGCGGGACCTCCCTACGAGCAGTACTTC. Protein: CASSRRPSGLAGPPYEQYF.

This clone has more than one count but fewer than ten. The rearrangement joins TRBV6-2 or TRBV6-3 to TRBJ1-1; tentative D call: TRBD1 (5 bases). Looked up from germline, CDR1 is MNHEY and CDR2 is SVGEGT. Trimming pared 2 bases from V and 5 bases from J, leaving 12 bases between. The CDR3 covers 14 residues. The CDR3 bases are TGTGCCAGCAGTTACGCGGGGGGAGGGACTGAAGCTTTCTTT. Translating it yields CASSYAGGGTEAFF.

The chain links TRBV7-2 to TRBJ2-5, with D perhaps TRBD2 (5 bases). V was clipped by 2 bases and J by 5 bases, with 21 bases between them. CDR1 and CDR2 (germline): SGHTA, FQGNSA. CDR3 size: 17 residues. CDR3 protein: CASSLRFGGLGLETQYF. CDR3 bases: TGTGCCAGCAGCTTAAGGTTCGGCGGACTTGGCTTGGAGACCCAGTACTTC.

This clone was recorded a few times. The rearrangement uses TRBV3-1 (or the pseudogene TRBV3-2) and TRBJ1-2; TRBD1 aligns across 10 bases. The CDR3 contains 15 residues. The V segment lost 1 base and the J segment 4 bases; nucleotides outside the gene matches: 3. Germline V gives CDR1 LGHDT, CDR2 YNNKEL (reference sequence). In DNA, the CDR3 is TGTGCCAGCAGCCAAGGAGGGACAGGGGTCTATGGCTACACCTTC. Translating gives CASSQGGTGVYGYTF.

V is TRBV7-3 and J is TRBJ2-2; no clear D. This CDR3 region has 14 residues. Trimming cost V 5 bases and J 4 bases, with 11 bases left between them. Germline V CDR1 and CDR2: SGHTA, FQGTGA. CDR3 region: CASSPWALTGELFF. The DNA for the CDR3 is TGTGCCAGCAGCCCCTGGGCCCTCACCGGGGAGCTGTTTTTT.

This clone was seen only once. The V and J genes are TRBV5-1 and TRBJ1-3; maybe TRBD1 (5 bases). The length of the CDR3 is 17 residues. CDR1 is SGHRS and CDR2 is YFSETQ in the germline V gene. Trimming left V 0 bases short and J 0 bases short, with 13 bases between. CDR3 residues: CASSLDYGAYSGNTIYF. DNA for the CDR3: TGCGCCAGCAGCTTGGATTATGGGGCCTACTCTGGAAACACCATATATTTT. Together with reference TRBV5-1 and TRBJ1-3, the CDR3 gives the full variable domain: KAGVTQTPRYLIKTRGQQVTLSCSPISGHRSVSWYQQTPGQGLQFLFEYFSETQRNKGNFPGRFSGRQFSNSRSEMNVSTLELGDSALYLCASSLDYGAYSGNTIYFGEGSWLTVV.

The genes are TRBV6-1 and TRBJ2-4, with TRBD2 identical over 10 bases. Germline V gene data show CDR1 as MNHNS and CDR2 as SASEGT. J was trimmed by 7 bases and V by 3 bases; bases with no gene match: 6. The CDR3 loop spans 15 amino acids. The CDR3 loop reads CASSDPLAGVNIQYF. The CDR3 bases are TGTGCCAGCAGTGATCCCCTAGCGGGAGTTAACATTCAGTACTTC.

J is TRBJ1-2 and V is TRBV6-5; D is uncertain. Trimming left V 6 bases short and J 7 bases short, with 9 bases between. In germline, CDR1 is MNHEY, CDR2 SVGAGI. This CDR3 spans 11 amino acids. The chain's CDR3 is CASRSVRGYTF. The CDR3 DNA sequence: TGTGCCAGCAGGTCGGTCCGTGGCTACACCTTC.